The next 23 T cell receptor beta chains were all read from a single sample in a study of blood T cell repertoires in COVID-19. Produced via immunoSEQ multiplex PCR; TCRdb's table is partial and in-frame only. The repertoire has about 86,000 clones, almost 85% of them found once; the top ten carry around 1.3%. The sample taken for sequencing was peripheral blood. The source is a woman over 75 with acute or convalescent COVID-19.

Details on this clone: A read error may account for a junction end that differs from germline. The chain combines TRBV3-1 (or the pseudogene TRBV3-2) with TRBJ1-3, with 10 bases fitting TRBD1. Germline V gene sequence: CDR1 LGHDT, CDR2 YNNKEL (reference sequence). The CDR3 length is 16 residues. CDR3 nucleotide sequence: TGTGCCAGCAGTCAAGAACGGGACAGGGGAGGAAACACCATATATTTT. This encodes CASSQERDRGGNTIYF.

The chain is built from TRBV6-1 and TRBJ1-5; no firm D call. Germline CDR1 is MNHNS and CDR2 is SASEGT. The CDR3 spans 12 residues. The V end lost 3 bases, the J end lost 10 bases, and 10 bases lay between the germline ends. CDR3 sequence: CASSDGVKPQHF. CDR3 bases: TGTGCCAGCAGTGACGGGGTTAAACCCCAGCATTTT.

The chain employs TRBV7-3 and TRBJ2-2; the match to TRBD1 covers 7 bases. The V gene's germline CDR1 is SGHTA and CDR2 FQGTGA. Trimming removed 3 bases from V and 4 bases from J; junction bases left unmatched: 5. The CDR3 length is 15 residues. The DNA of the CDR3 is TGTGCCAGCAGCTTCTTAAGGGGGCGCACCGGGGAGCTGTTTTTT. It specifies CASSFLRGRTGELFF.

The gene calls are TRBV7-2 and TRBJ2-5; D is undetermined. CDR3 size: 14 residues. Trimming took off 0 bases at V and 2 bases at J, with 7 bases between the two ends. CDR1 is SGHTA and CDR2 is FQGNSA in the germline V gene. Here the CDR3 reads CASSLALGQETQYF. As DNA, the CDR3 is TGTGCCAGCAGCTTAGCCCTAGGTCAAGAGACCCAGTACTTC. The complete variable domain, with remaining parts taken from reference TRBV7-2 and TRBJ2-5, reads GAGVSQSPSNKVTEKGKDVELRCDPISGHTALYWYRQSLGQGLEFLIYFQGNSAPDKSGLPSDRFSAERTGGSVSTLTIQRTQQEDSAVYLCASSLALGQETQYFGPGTRLLVL.

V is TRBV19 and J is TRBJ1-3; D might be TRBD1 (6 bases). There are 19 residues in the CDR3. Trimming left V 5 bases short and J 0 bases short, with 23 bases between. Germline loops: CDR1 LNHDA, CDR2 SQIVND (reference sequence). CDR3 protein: CASSYFGRGVSSSGNTIYF. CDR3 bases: TGTGCCAGTAGTTACTTCGGCAGGGGAGTTTCAAGCTCTGGAAACACCATATATTTT. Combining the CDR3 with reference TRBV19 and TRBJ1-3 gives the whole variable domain DGGITQSPKYLFRKEGQNVTLSCEQNLNHDAMYWYRQDPGQGLRLIYYSQIVNDFQKGDIAEGYSVSREKKESFPLTVTSAQKNPTAFYLCASSYFGRGVSSSGNTIYFGEGSWLTVV.

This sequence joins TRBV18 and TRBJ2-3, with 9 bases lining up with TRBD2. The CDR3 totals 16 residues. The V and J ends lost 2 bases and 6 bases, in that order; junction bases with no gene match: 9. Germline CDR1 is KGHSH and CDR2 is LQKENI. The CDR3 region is CASSPRRASGADTQYF. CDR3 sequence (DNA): TGTGCCAGCTCACCAAGGCGGGCTAGCGGGGCCGATACGCAGTATTTT.

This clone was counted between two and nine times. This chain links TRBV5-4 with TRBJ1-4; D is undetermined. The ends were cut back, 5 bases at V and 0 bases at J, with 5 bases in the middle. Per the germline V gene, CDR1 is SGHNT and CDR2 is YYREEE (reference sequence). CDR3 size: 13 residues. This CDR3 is CASSSATNEKLFF. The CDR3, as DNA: TGTGCCAGCAGTTCCGCAACTAATGAAAAACTGTTTTTT.

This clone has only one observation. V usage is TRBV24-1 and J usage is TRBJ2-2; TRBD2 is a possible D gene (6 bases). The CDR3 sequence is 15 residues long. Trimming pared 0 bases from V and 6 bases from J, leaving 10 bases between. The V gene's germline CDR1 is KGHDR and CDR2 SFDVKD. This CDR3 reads CATSDLGGIAGELFF. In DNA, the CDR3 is TGTGCCACCAGTGATTTGGGGGGGATCGCCGGGGAGCTGTTTTTT.

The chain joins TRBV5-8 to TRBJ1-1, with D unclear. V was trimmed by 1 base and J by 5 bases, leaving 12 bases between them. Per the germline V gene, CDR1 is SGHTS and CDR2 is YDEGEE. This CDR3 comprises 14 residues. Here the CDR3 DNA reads TGTGCCAGCAGCTTGAACGGGGAGAGAACTGAAGCTTTCTTT. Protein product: CASSLNGERTEAFF.

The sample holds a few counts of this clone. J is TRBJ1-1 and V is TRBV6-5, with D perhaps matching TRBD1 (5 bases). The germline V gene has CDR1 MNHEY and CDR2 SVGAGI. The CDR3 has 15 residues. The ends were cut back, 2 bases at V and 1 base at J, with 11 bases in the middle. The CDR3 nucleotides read TGTGCCAGCAGTTACCTGGACGGGGGGAACACTGAAGCTTTCTTT. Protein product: CASSYLDGGNTEAFF.

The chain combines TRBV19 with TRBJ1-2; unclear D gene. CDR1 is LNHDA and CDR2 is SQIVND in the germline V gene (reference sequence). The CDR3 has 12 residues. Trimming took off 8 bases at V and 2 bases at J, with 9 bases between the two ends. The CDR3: CASQTGNYGYTF. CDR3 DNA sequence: TGTGCCAGTCAGACGGGAAACTATGGCTACACCTTC.

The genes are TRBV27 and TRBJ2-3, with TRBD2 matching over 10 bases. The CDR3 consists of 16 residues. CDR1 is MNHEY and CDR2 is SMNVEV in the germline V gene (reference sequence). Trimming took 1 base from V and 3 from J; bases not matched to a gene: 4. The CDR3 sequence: CASSLFTSGTTDTQYF. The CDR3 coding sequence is TGTGCCAGCAGTTTATTTACTAGCGGGACGACAGATACGCAGTATTTT.

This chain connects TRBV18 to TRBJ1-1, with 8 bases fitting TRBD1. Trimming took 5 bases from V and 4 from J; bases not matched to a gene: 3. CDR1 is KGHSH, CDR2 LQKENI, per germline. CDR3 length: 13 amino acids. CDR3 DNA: TGTGCCAGCTCATACAGGGGGGGCACTGAAGCTTTCTTT. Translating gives CASSYRGGTEAFF. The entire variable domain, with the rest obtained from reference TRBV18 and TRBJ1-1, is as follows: NAGVMQNPRHLVRRRGQEARLRCSPMKGHSHVYWYRQLPEEGLKFMVYLQKENIIDESGMPKERFSAEFPKEGPSILRIQQVVRGDSAAYFCASSYRGGTEAFFGQGTRLTVV.

CDR3 DNA: TGTGCCACGACCGTGAGGGTAGATGAGACCCAGTACTTC. Encoded protein: CATTVRVDETQYF. This chain links TRBV10-3 with TRBJ2-5; the D gene is possibly TRBD2 (5 bases). The CDR3 extends over 13 amino acids. Germline CDR1 and CDR2: ENHRY and SYGVKD. Trimming stripped 10 bases from V and 5 bases from J, with 17 bases between.

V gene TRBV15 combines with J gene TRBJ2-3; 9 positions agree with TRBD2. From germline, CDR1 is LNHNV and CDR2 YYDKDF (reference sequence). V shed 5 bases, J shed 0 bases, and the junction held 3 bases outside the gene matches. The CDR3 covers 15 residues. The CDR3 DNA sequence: TGTGCCACCAGCGACCTAGCGGGAAGCACAGATACGCAGTATTTT. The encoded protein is CATSDLAGSTDTQYF.

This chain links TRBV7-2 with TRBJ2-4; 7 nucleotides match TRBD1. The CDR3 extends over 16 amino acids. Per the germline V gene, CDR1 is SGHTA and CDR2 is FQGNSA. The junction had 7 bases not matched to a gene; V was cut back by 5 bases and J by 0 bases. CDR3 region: CASSPRTGLAKNIQYF. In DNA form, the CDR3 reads TGTGCCAGCAGCCCGAGGACAGGATTAGCCAAAAACATTCAGTACTTC.

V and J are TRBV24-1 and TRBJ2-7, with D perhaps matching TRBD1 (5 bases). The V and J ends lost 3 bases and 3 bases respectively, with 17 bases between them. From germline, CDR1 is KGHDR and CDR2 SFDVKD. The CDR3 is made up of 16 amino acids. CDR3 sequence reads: CATSDPAREGNYEQYF. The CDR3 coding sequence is TGTGCCACCAGTGATCCAGCCAGGGAAGGGAACTACGAGCAGTACTTC.

DNA of the CDR3: TGTGCCAGCAGGAAAGGGGTTGAAGCTTTCTTT. Encoded protein: CASRKGVEAFF. The chain combines TRBV12-3 or TRBV12-4 with TRBJ1-1, with D possibly matching TRBD1 (5 bases). Between the trimmed V and J ends, which lost 6 bases and 7 bases, there was a span of 9 bases. CDR3 length: 11 residues.

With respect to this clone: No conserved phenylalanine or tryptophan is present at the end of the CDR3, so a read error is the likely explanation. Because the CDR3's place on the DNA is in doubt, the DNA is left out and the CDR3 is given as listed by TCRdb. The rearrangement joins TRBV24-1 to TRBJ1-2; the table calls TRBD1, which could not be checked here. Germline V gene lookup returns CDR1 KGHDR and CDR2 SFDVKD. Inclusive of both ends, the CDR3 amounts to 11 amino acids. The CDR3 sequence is CATSLWGNRVV.

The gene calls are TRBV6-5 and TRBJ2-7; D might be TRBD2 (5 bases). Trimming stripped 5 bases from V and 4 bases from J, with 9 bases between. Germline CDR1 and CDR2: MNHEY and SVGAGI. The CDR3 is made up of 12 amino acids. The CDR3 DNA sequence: TGTGCCAGCAGTCGTGGAGGATACGAGCAGTACTTC. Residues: CASSRGGYEQYF.

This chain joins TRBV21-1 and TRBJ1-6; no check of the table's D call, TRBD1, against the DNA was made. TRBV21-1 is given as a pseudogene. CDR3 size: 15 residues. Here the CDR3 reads CASSKGTSINSPLHF. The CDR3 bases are TGTGCCAGCAGCAAAGGCACATCAATTAATTCACCCCTCCACTTT.

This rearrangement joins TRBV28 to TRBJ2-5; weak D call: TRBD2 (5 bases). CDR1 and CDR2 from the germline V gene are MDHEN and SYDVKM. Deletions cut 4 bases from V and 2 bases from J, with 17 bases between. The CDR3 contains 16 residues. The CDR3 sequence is CASSSLLGSGQETQYF. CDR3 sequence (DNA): TGTGCCAGCAGTTCCTTATTGGGGTCGGGGCAAGAGACCCAGTACTTC.

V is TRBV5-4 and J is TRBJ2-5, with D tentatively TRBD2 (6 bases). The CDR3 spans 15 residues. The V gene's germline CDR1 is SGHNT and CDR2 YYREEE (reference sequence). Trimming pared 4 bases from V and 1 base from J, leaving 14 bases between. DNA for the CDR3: TGTGCCAGCAGCCGGCCGGGACTGCTCCAAGAGACCCAGTACTTC. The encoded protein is CASSRPGLLQETQYF.